Here is one T cell receptor beta chain with its context. The antigen remains undetermined. This CDR3 region has 12 residues. Per germline, CDR1 MNHNS and CDR2 SASEGT. V lost 1 base and J lost 5, with 3 bases in between. This sample was included in a study of OX40 agonist ivuxolimab in advanced cancers. In the study overall: Three partial responders included one hepatocellular carcinoma patient and two cutaneous melanoma patients. The study's findings and limits: Dosing at 0.1 to 3.0 mg/kg was accompanied by clonal expansion of CD4+ and CD8+ blood T cells by week 6.

The data were produced by immunoSEQ multiplex PCR, yet TCRdb's version contains in-frame clones alone and is incomplete. Of about 70,000 clones in the sample, around 80% were seen once. The rearrangement joins TRBV6-1 to TRBJ2-1; D uncertain. The receptor was isolated from an adult with an advanced solid tumor such as melanoma, head and neck, liver or kidney cancer. This specimen consisted of CD4+ or CD8+ T cells sorted from blood, obtained in a trial of the OX40 agonist ivuxolimab. The CDR3, as DNA: TGTGCCAGCAGTGAAGGAAACAATGAGCAGTTCTTC. The encoded protein is CASSEGNNEQFF.